The rows below give T cell receptor beta chains drawn from one sample of a study of blood T cell repertoires in COVID-19. Sequenced by immunoSEQ multiplex PCR; TCRdb stores in-frame clones only, minus some. The repertoire holds about 150,000 clones, with 80% to 90% as singletons. Input material: peripheral blood. These receptors were obtained from a woman aged 55-70 years with COVID-19, enrolled during active disease. The conserved cysteine and the conserved F or W are not part of the CDR3 here. Part of the rows lack a size; the others show once, few, many or a class for expanded clones.

j_call v_call clone_size cdr3_aa
TRBJ2-7 TRBV19 - ASSIWGAYEQY
TRBJ2-1 TRBV3-1/TRBV3-2 - ASSQANRLDEQF
TRBJ2-5 TRBV3-1/TRBV3-2 - ASSQDSARALN
TRBJ2-3 TRBV30 - AWSGRVGDTQY
TRBJ1-2 TRBV19 - ASSILGGGYGYT
TRBJ2-7 TRBV18 - ASSPRGQEQY
TRBJ2-2 TRBV9 - ASSVPGHRSPNTGELF
TRBJ1-5 TRBV5-4 - ASSFQGNQPQH
TRBJ2-1 TRBV5-1 - ASSLETGGFYEQF
TRBJ1-2 TRBV19 - ASLQNYGYT
TRBJ2-3 TRBV29-1 medium-sized SEKRGDTQY
TRBJ2-3 TRBV24-1 - ATSDPAGGDTQY
TRBJ1-5 TRBV24-1 - ATSDPTVNQPQH
TRBJ2-5 TRBV5-1 - ASSPGSLRETQY
TRBJ2-1 TRBV5-5 - ASNDNHLEQF
TRBJ2-1 TRBV19 - ASSIRGPSSYNEQF
TRBJ1-2 TRBV2 - ASTRVGYGYT
TRBJ2-1 TRBV18 - ASSLDRNYNEQF
TRBJ2-3 TRBV25-1 - ASSGARGADTQY
TRBJ2-5 TRBV3-1/TRBV3-2 once ASSHKREPSKETQY
TRBJ1-6 TRBV9 - ASSVGDRASPLH
TRBJ1-4 TRBV10-3 - AISESQATNEKLF
TRBJ2-4 TRBV18 - ASSHGNEGKNIQY
TRBJ1-1 TRBV7-8 - ASSSNIFQNTEAF
TRBJ2-2 TRBV6-5 - ASTRTELTGELF
TRBJ1-5 TRBV29-1 - SAWGPNQPQH
TRBJ1-4 TRBV30 once ASSMGGGGLF
TRBJ1-4 TRBV7-8 few ASSFQGLNNEKLF
TRBJ2-1 TRBV7-2 few ASSPGTVPYNEQF
TRBJ1-1 TRBV11-1 once ASSLQIMNTEAF
TRBJ1-1 TRBV29-1 - SVYRGQVNTEAF